The following is a TCR beta chain sequence with its context. Its antigen target is currently unknown. Per-base qualities were not stored, and no clone one base away is much larger. One collaborating source in Seattle enrolled patients during active infection and followed them longitudinally through the course of disease. Each collaborating institution followed its own protocols to collect whole blood in K2EDTA tubes. Collaborator samples were shipped for TCRbeta analysis as frozen whole blood, isolated PBMCs, or DNA extracted from either sample type. The sample originates from a study of blood T cell repertoires in COVID-19 (dated by TCRdb to 2018 to 2021). Broadly, across the study: Collaborator samples came from the United States, Italy and Spain and covered acute and convalescent phases of COVID-19. The prospective study material was composed of cDNA or gDNA derived from T cells, B-cell-depleted T cells, or PBMCs. Deeply sampled blood TCRbeta repertoires from subjects exposed to, actively infected with, or recovered from COVID-19 were included in the dataset. A freely available public database, intended as a resource for researchers studying the immune response to SARS-CoV-2, is where the repertoires were released. The samples were drawn from two sources: the first 160 participants of the ongoing ImmuneRACE study, and some 1,300 subjects contributed by 6 global collaborators. A de-identified subject ID, COVID-19 status, age in years and sex were almost always included in the sample metadata. Where HLA class I and class II types were available, the types were taken from metadata supplied by the sample provider, not from assay-based typing.

TCRbeta CDR3 regions were amplified from genomic DNA using the immunoSEQ Assay, a bias-controlled multiplex PCR. In the paper's pipeline: The number of nucleated cells in each sample was estimated from the amplification of reference gene primers within the assay. To quantify the absolute abundance of each unique TCRbeta CDR3 rearrangement, sequence reads were collapsed and filtered. Productive Simpson clonality was computed per sample as the square root of Simpson's diversity index over productive rearrangements. Not all clones reach the TCRdb copy of this immuneACCESS table, which keeps in-frame sequences only. Checked studies attribute under half of the gap to unresolved V genes and leave the rest unexplained. That table is the source of V, J and clone size, and D and trimming were worked out from the DNA. The sample table records about 120,000 clones; around nine tenths of these occur just once. Around 10% of the sample is held by the ten biggest clonotypes.

The investigation overall reported the following: The amount of clinical and demographic metadata varied by source and participant and was provided uncurated.

The germline V gene gives CDR1 as SNHLY and CDR2 as FYNNEI. Trimmed from V: 7 bases; trimmed from J: 5 bases; junction bases lacking a gene match: 7. Measured from the cysteine to the phenylalanine, the CDR3 is 13 residues long. This entry keeps only the CDR3 DNA: 39 bases, framed from base 1. The sample consisted of peripheral blood. This receptor chain uses TRBV2 and TRBJ2-5, with TRBD1 matching 7 junction bases. The source is a woman aged 70-85 years with COVID-19, enrolled during active disease. At the DNA level, the sequence is TGTGCCAGCACTCCGACAGGGACGGAGACCCAGTACTTC. This sequence encodes CASTPTGTETQYF.